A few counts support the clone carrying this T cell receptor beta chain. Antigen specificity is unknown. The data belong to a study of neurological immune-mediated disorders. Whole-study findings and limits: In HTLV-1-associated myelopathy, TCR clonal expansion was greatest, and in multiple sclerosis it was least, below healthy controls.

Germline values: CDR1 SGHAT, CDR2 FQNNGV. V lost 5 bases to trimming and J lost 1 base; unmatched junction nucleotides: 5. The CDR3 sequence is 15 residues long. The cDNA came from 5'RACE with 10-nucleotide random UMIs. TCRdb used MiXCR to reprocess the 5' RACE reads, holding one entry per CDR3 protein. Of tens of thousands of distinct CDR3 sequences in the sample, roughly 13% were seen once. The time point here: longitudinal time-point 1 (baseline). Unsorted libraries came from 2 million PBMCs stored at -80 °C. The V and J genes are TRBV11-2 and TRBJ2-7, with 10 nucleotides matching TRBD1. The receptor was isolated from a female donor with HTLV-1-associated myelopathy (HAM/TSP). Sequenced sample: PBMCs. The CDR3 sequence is CASSPGQGGSYEQYF. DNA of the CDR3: TGTGCCAGCAGCCCCGGACAGGGGGGTTCCTACGAGCAGTACTTC.